The 9 T cell receptor beta chains below come from one sample, sequenced in a study of cytomegalovirus exposure and HLA in healthy donors. PCR involved 60 Vbeta and 13 Jbeta primers. Repertoires were generated with immunoSEQ multiplex PCR, while TCRdb's copy carries only in-frame clones and drops some. The table lists about 140,000 clones, roughly three quarters of them singletons. The sample taken for sequencing was PBMCs. These TCRs come from a male donor in good health and CMV-seronegative.

In DNA, the CDR3 is TGCGCCAGCAGCTTGGAGGGGTCGTATGACGAGCAGTACTTC. This codes for CASSLEGSYDEQYF. V gene TRBV5-1 combines with J gene TRBJ2-7; D perhaps matches TRBD1 (5 bases). The CDR3 covers 14 residues. In germline, CDR1 is SGHRS, CDR2 YFSETQ. V was clipped by 0 bases and J by 5 bases, with 12 bases between them.

V usage is TRBV21-1 and J usage is TRBJ1-3; the D call of TRBD1 is as the table states it, not checked on the DNA. TRBV21-1 is noted as a pseudogene. The CDR3 spans 17 residues. For the CDR3, the DNA is TGTGCCAGCAGCAACGGTGTCACAGGGTTAGGAGGAAACACCATATATTTT. Its protein is CASSNGVTGLGGNTIYF.

V usage is TRBV7-3 and J usage is TRBJ2-3, with D unclear. The CDR3 is made up of 13 amino acids. V was pared by 5 bases and J by 2 bases, with 8 bases between. Germline V gene lookup returns CDR1 SGHTA and CDR2 FQGTGA. The CDR3 region is CASSPGATDTQYF. The CDR3 DNA reads as TGTGCCAGCAGCCCGGGTGCCACAGATACGCAGTATTTT.

The chain carries TRBV28 and TRBJ1-5, with 11 bases aligning to TRBD1. Germline lookup yields CDR1 MDHEN and CDR2 SYDVKM. The CDR3 consists of 14 residues. Trimming at V came to 10 bases and at J to 1 base, leaving 3 bases not matched to a gene. CDR3 sequence reads: CATRTGGSNQPQHF. The CDR3 DNA reads as TGTGCCACGCGGACAGGGGGCAGCAATCAGCCCCAGCATTTT.

The rearrangement joins TRBV9 to TRBJ2-3; no firm D call. Germline CDR1 is SGDLS and CDR2 is YYNGEE. Trimming shortened V by 2 bases and J by 2 bases, and 12 bases separated the two germline ends. The CDR3 totals 15 residues. The CDR3 loop is CASSVLGAFTDTQYF. DNA for the CDR3: TGTGCCAGCAGCGTTCTAGGAGCCTTCACAGATACGCAGTATTTT.

This chain uses TRBV30 with TRBJ1-3; no clear D gene. This CDR3 is 12 amino acids long. In germline, CDR1 is GTSNPN, CDR2 SVGIG (reference sequence). V was trimmed by 3 bases and J by 8 bases, leaving 11 bases between them. CDR3 coding DNA: TGTGCCTGGAGCGGGATCGGAGACACCATATATTTT. Protein sequence: CAWSGIGDTIYF.

This chain uses TRBV7-2 with TRBJ2-5; 7 positions match TRBD1. Trimming removed 3 bases from V and 3 bases from J; junction bases left unmatched: 4. The CDR3 runs 14 residues. Germline lookup yields CDR1 SGHTA and CDR2 FQGNSA. CDR3 bases: TGTGCCAGCAGCTTTAACAGGGGTAAAGAGACCCAGTACTTC. Its translation: CASSFNRGKETQYF.

The chain recombines TRBV6-9 with TRBJ2-7; tentative D call: TRBD2 (5 bases). Per germline, CDR1 MNHGY and CDR2 SVAAGI. V lost 10 bases to trimming and J lost 2 bases, with 12 bases between them. CDR3 length equals 12 residues. The DNA of the CDR3 is TGTGCCACCCATGACGGGACCTACGAGCAGTACTTC. It translates to CATHDGTYEQYF.

The genes are TRBV4-2 and TRBJ2-4; D remains ambiguous. Between the trimmed V and J ends, which lost 1 base and 9 bases, there was a span of 4 bases. CDR1 LGHNA and CDR2 YNFKEQ come from the germline V gene. This CDR3 spans 11 amino acids. The CDR3, as DNA: TGTGCCAGCAGCCAAGGGGCCATTCAGTACTTC. Translated, it gives CASSQGAIQYF.